Below are 19 T cell receptor beta chains sequenced from a single sample in a study of technical replicates of blood from a few donors. Sequencing was performed with immunoSEQ multiplex PCR; in TCRdb, only in-frame clones are kept and a portion is missing. Here the sample spans around 50,000 clones, 90% to 95% being singletons. Sequences were obtained from PBMCs. These receptors were collected from a human donor in good health. Some clones in this sample may be carry-over from other donors' samples.

The chain links TRBV30 to TRBJ1-2; D remains ambiguous. The V gene lost 0 bases and the J gene lost 8 bases, with 10 bases spanning the gap. The CDR3 sequence is 12 residues long. Germline V gene sequence: CDR1 GTSNPN, CDR2 SVGIG (reference sequence). CDR3 in DNA: TGTGCCTGGAGTGTGGAGCCCGTCGGCTACACCTTC. Translation: CAWSVEPVGYTF.

The chain carries TRBV6-1 and TRBJ2-7, with 11 nucleotides matching TRBD2. Germline-derived CDR1 and CDR2 are MNHNS and SASEGT. J gave up 2 bases and V 6 bases, and 6 bases lay outside the gene matches. The CDR3 runs 15 residues. The DNA for the CDR3 is TGTGCCAGCAGGGCTGGGACTAGCGGAACCTACGAGCAGTACTTC. It translates to CASRAGTSGTYEQYF.

This chain links TRBV5-1 with TRBJ1-6; 9 positions agree with TRBD1. This CDR3 is built from 14 residues. Germline loops: CDR1 SGHRS, CDR2 YFSETQ. Trimming took 4 bases from V and 10 from J; bases not matched to a gene: 6. DNA for the CDR3: TGCGCCAGCAGCCCGACAGGGGGTGGGTCACCCCTCCACTTT. Protein: CASSPTGGGSPLHF. The full variable domain, in which reference TRBV5-1 and TRBJ1-6 provide the parts outside the CDR3, is KAGVTQTPRYLIKTRGQQVTLSCSPISGHRSVSWYQQTPGQGLQFLFEYFSETQRNKGNFPGRFSGRQFSNSRSEMNVSTLELGDSALYLCASSPTGGGSPLHFGNGTRLTVT.

The chain uses TRBV6-1 and TRBJ2-2, with D possibly TRBD1 on 6 matching bases. The CDR3 sequence is 13 residues long. The V gene lost 5 bases and the J gene lost 6 bases, with 10 bases spanning the gap. The germline gives CDR1 MNHNS, CDR2 SASEGT. This chain's CDR3 is CASSIQGSGELFF. In DNA form, the CDR3 reads TGTGCCAGCAGTATCCAGGGGTCCGGGGAGCTGTTTTTT.

CDR3 DNA: TGTGCCAGCAGCCAAGAACCGGGGATAGCGGGAGGAGAGACCCAGTACTTC. The encoded protein is CASSQEPGIAGGETQYF. V is TRBV4-2 and J is TRBJ2-5; 10 bases agree with TRBD2. The ends lost 0 bases at V and 4 bases at J; junction bases unmatched: 8. Per the germline V gene, CDR1 is LGHNA and CDR2 is YNFKEQ. This CDR3 contains 17 residues.

V is TRBV7-3 and J is TRBJ1-1; 8 bases are shared with TRBD1. J lost 0 bases, V lost 1 base, and 4 bases had no gene match. The CDR3 is 16 amino acids. CDR1 SGHTA and CDR2 FQGTGA come from the germline V gene. As DNA, the CDR3 is TGTGCCAGCAGCTTAATGGACAGGGTCATGAACACTGAAGCTTTCTTT. Protein sequence: CASSLMDRVMNTEAFF.

The chain links TRBV10-3 to TRBJ2-2; maybe TRBD1 (7 bases). CDR1 is ENHRY, CDR2 SYGVKD, per germline. The CDR3 sequence is 14 residues long. V gave up 4 bases and J gave up 4 bases, with 10 bases separating them. The CDR3 bases are TGTGCCATCAGTGTCCAGGGGGGCACCGGGGAGCTGTTTTTT. Translation: CAISVQGGTGELFF.

The gene calls are TRBV11-3 and TRBJ2-5; tentative D call: TRBD2 (5 bases). Trimming cost V 5 bases and J 5 bases, with 15 bases left between them. The CDR3 is made up of 14 amino acids. The germline V gene has CDR1 SGHNT and CDR2 YENEEA. The CDR3 loop is CASSPSTSDETQYF. DNA for the CDR3: TGTGCCAGCAGCCCGAGTACTAGTGACGAGACCCAGTACTTC. The complete variable domain, with remaining parts taken from reference TRBV11-3 and TRBJ2-5, reads EAGVVQSPRYKIIEKKQPVAFWCNPISGHNTLYWYLQNLGQGPELLIRYENEEAVDDSQLPKDRFSAERLKGVDSTLKIQPAELGDSAVYLCASSPSTSDETQYFGPGTRLLVL.

This chain uses TRBV4-2 with TRBJ2-2, with D possibly TRBD2 on 5 matching bases. The CDR3 length is 15 residues. V lost 4 bases and J 3 bases, leaving 12 bases between the germline ends. Germline V gives CDR1 LGHNA, CDR2 YNFKEQ. CDR3 bases: TGTGCCAGCAGCCCGCCGAGGGCCTACACCGGGGAGCTGTTTTTT. This sequence encodes CASSPPRAYTGELFF.

This chain connects TRBV10-3 to TRBJ2-7, with D maybe TRBD1 (5 bases). From germline, CDR1 is ENHRY and CDR2 SYGVKD. Deletions cut 7 bases from V and 0 bases from J, with 13 bases between. This CDR3 has 14 residues. CDR3 sequence (DNA): TGTGCCATCAAGAGGACACCGAGCTCCTACGAGCAGTACTTC. Amino acids: CAIKRTPSSYEQYF.

The chain joins TRBV7-8 to TRBJ2-3; 9 nucleotides align to TRBD2. Per the germline V gene, CDR1 is SGHVS and CDR2 is FQNEAQ. This CDR3 contains 15 residues. The trim removed 4 bases at V and 5 bases at J, leaving 7 bases unmatched. CDR3 residues: CASSSMVAGEDTQYF. CDR3 DNA sequence: TGTGCCAGCAGCTCCATGGTAGCGGGGGAAGATACGCAGTATTTT.

The chain has TRBV10-2 and TRBJ2-3; D is possibly TRBD2 (5 bases). The germline V gene encodes CDR1 WSHSY and CDR2 SAAADI. The ends were cut back, 9 bases at V and 6 bases at J, with 10 bases in the middle. There are 11 residues in the CDR3. CDR3 in amino acids: CASGEGDTQYF. The CDR3 bases are TGCGCCAGTGGAGAGGGTGATACGCAGTATTTT.

The chain combines TRBV7-2 with TRBJ2-7, with 13 bases identical to TRBD2. The CDR3 consists of 19 residues. Germline V gives CDR1 SGHTA, CDR2 FQGNSA. With V trimmed by 4 bases and J by 3 bases, 15 bases remained unmatched. CDR3 sequence: CASSSPGGLAGFGHYEQYF. CDR3 nucleotide sequence: TGTGCCAGCAGCTCTCCCGGGGGACTAGCGGGATTTGGGCACTACGAGCAGTACTTC.

This chain links TRBV10-3 with TRBJ2-3, with D possibly being TRBD2 (6 bases). CDR3 length: 14 amino acids. Trimming pared 6 bases from V and 1 base from J, leaving 11 bases between. CDR1 and CDR2 from the germline V gene are ENHRY and SYGVKD. The CDR3 loop reads CAIRSGSGTDTQYF. CDR3 coding DNA: TGTGCCATCAGGTCCGGGAGTGGCACAGATACGCAGTATTTT.

V and J are TRBV6-6 and TRBJ1-3; no firm D call. Germline-derived CDR1 and CDR2 are MNHNY and SVGAGI (reference sequence). The CDR3 totals 14 residues. The V and J ends lost 6 bases and 3 bases respectively, with 12 bases between them. CDR3 in DNA: TGTGCCAGCAGCCAGGACTCCGGTGGAAACACCATATATTTT. It is translated as CASSQDSGGNTIYF.

Worth noting for this clone: Compared with germline, one end of the junction differs, possibly owing to a read error. The rearrangement uses TRBV20-1 and TRBJ2-1; a weak D match, TRBD1 (6 bases). Looked up from germline, CDR1 is DFQATT and CDR2 is SNEGSKA (reference sequence). The CDR3 has 10 amino acids. The CDR3 coding sequence is TGCAGTGCTAGGATCAGGGGCACGGTCTTC. Translation: CSARIRGTVF.

The CDR3 nucleotides read TGCAGTGCTAGATCTTTTGAAAAACTGTTTTTT. Its translation: CSARSFEKLFF. This chain joins TRBV20-1 and TRBJ1-4; D gene ambiguous. Germline V gene sequence: CDR1 DFQATT, CDR2 SNEGSKA (reference sequence). This CDR3 is 11 amino acids long. The V gene lost 2 bases and the J gene lost 7 bases, with 5 bases spanning the gap.

The chain has TRBV7-8 and TRBJ2-2; 9 nucleotides align to TRBD1. The junction had 4 bases not matched to a gene; V was cut back by 1 base and J by 1 base. CDR3 length: 17 residues. Per germline, CDR1 SGHVS and CDR2 FQNEAQ. CDR3 protein: CASSLGLGQGNTGELFF. Written as DNA, the CDR3 is TGTGCCAGCAGCTTAGGGTTGGGACAGGGGAACACCGGGGAGCTGTTTTTT.

This chain connects TRBV29-1 to TRBJ1-5; TRBD1 aligns across 10 bases. The CDR3 extends over 16 amino acids. The V segment lost 2 bases and the J segment 7 bases; nucleotides outside the gene matches: 11. Per germline, CDR1 SQVTM and CDR2 ANQGSEA. The CDR3 is CSVEPTSGTGVQPQHF. The CDR3 DNA sequence: TGCAGCGTTGAACCAACCTCCGGGACAGGGGTCCAGCCCCAGCATTTT. Looking up the rest from reference TRBV29-1 and TRBJ1-5 gives the full variable domain: SAVISQKPSRDICQRGTSLTIQCQVDSQVTMMFWYRQQPGQSLTLIATANQGSEATYESGFVIDKFPISRPNLTFSTLTVSNMSPEDSSIYLCSVEPTSGTGVQPQHFGDGTRLSIL.